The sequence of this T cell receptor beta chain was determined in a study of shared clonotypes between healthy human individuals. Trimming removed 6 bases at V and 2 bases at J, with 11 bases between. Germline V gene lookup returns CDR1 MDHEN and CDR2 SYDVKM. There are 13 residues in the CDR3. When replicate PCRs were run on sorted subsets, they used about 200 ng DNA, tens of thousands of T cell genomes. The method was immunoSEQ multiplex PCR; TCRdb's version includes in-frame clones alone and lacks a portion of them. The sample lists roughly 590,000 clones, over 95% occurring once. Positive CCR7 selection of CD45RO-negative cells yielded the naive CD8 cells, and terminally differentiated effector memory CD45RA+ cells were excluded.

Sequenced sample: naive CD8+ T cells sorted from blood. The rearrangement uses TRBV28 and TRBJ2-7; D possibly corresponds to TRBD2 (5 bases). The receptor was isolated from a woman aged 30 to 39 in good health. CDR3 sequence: CASRSTSAYEQYF. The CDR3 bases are TGTGCCAGCAGAAGTACTAGTGCCTACGAGCAGTACTTC.